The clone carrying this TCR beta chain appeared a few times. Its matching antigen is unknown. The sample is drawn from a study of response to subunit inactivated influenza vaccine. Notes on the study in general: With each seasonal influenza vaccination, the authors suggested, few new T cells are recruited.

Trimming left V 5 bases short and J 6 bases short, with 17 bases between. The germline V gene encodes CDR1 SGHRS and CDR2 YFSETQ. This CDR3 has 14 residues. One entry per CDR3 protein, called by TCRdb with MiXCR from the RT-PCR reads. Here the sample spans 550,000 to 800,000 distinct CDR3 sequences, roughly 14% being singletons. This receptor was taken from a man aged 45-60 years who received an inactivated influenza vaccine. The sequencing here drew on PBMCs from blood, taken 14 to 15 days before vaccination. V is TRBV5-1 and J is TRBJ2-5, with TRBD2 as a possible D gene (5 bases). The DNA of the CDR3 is TGCGCCAGCAGTCCAGCGGCAGGTAGTAAGACCCAGTACTTC. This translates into CASSPAAGSKTQYF. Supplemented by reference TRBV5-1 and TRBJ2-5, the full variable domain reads KAGVTQTPRYLIKTRGQQVTLSCSPISGHRSVSWYQQTPGQGLQFLFEYFSETQRNKGNFPGRFSGRQFSNSRSEMNVSTLELGDSALYLCASSPAAGSKTQYFGPGTRLLVL.